Following are 32 T cell receptor beta chains from one sample sequenced in a study of human CD8 memory T cell subsets. Production of TCR beta libraries used UMI-labeled 5' RACE as the method. TCRdb reanalyzed the 5' RACE reads and collapses them to one entry per CDR3 protein, without DNA. The sample data list 5,000 to 8,000 distinct CDR3 sequences. With exhausted-like traits, TPEX cells were early memory CD8+ T cells that were CCR7+ PD-1+ TIGIT+. The sample taken for sequencing was CD8+ T cells from PBMCs. The receptors shown here come from a human donor in good health.

By frequency, this clonotype is medium-sized. The chain uses TRBV20-1 and TRBJ2-7; TCRdb returns TRBD1, unconfirmable since there is no DNA. CDR3 size: 13 residues. CDR1 is DFQATT and CDR2 is SNEGSKA in the germline V gene (reference sequence). CDR3 sequence: CSAPGQGNSEQYF.

Considering frequency, this clonotype is medium-sized (0.01 to 0.1%). The chain recombines TRBV7-9 with TRBJ2-7. The germline V gene has CDR1 SEHNR and CDR2 FQNEAQ (reference sequence). The CDR3 loop spans 12 amino acids. The chain's CDR3 is CASSSLRHEQYF.

This chain links TRBV19 with TRBJ2-1. This CDR3 has 13 residues. Germline V lookup: CDR1 LNHDA, CDR2 SQIVND (reference sequence). Here the CDR3 reads CASSIGGFIGQFF.

The J gene is TRBJ2-1, the V gene TRBV12-3 or TRBV12-4; TCRdb designates TRBD1, a call that cannot be tested without DNA. This CDR3 is built from 15 residues. This CDR3 is CASSFYPGTSNEQFF.

This sequence joins TRBV20-1 and TRBJ1-1. Germline V gives CDR1 DFQATT, CDR2 SNEGSKA (reference sequence). The CDR3 is 14 amino acids. CDR3 residues: CSARSKGSVAEAFF.

The J gene is TRBJ2-7, the V gene TRBV5-1; the D gene TCRdb calls, TRBD1, cannot be checked with no DNA. Germline V gene sequence: CDR1 SGHRS, CDR2 YFSETQ. There are 14 residues in the CDR3. CDR3 loop: CASTEVGGSYEQYF.

The chain employs TRBV18 and TRBJ2-7. This CDR3 is 14 amino acids long. Germline V gives CDR1 KGHSH, CDR2 LQKENI. The CDR3 sequence is CASSPSGDSYEQYF.

The chain has TRBV18 and TRBJ2-3. This CDR3 region has 16 residues. Germline V CDR1 and CDR2: KGHSH, LQKENI. The CDR3 here is CASSPYMYSATDTQYF.

This clonotype shows up as medium-sized by frequency. The chain has TRBV7-6 and TRBJ2-7; TCRdb gives TRBD1 as the D gene, but with no DNA this cannot be confirmed. Germline assignment: CDR1 SGHVS and CDR2 FNYEAQ. This CDR3 region has 14 residues. The CDR3 sequence: CASSLETGDYEQYF.

The chain employs TRBV20-1 and TRBJ2-7; TCRdb's assignment of TRBD2 cannot be checked, as there is no DNA. Germline-derived CDR1 and CDR2 are DFQATT and SNEGSKA (reference sequence). The CDR3 extends over 13 amino acids. The chain's CDR3 is CSASNTGPLEQYF.

The genes are TRBV28 and TRBJ2-5; TCRdb returns TRBD1, unconfirmable since there is no DNA. The CDR3 is made up of 15 amino acids. Germline loops: CDR1 MDHEN, CDR2 SYDVKM. This CDR3 reads CASSLLTGTQETQYF.

V is TRBV9 and J is TRBJ2-2; absent DNA, TCRdb's TRBD2 call cannot be checked. Germline-derived CDR1 and CDR2 are SGDLS and YYNGEE. The CDR3 totals 15 residues. Here the CDR3 reads CASSMGLVSAGELFF.

The chain recombines TRBV5-5 with TRBJ2-2; no DNA is available, so the TRBD1 call from TCRdb remains unchecked. Per the germline V gene, CDR1 is SGHKS and CDR2 is YYEKEE (reference sequence). CDR3 length equals 17 residues. CDR3 sequence reads: CASSSGTGSFVAGELFF.

The rearrangement joins TRBV7-8 to TRBJ1-5; TCRdb's D gene call, TRBD1, goes unchecked for lack of DNA. The CDR3 totals 15 residues. CDR1 and CDR2 from the germline V gene are SGHVS and FQNEAQ. The chain's CDR3 is CASSPSGNHNQPQHF.

Judged by frequency, this clonotype is medium-sized. The chain has TRBV11-1 and TRBJ2-1; TCRdb reports TRBD1, a call that lacks DNA to check it against. CDR3 length equals 15 residues. Germline CDR1 SGHAT, CDR2 FQDESV (reference sequence). The CDR3: CASRFDRGSVGEQFF.

The rearrangement links TRBV28 to TRBJ1-2; lacking DNA, the TRBD1 call made by TCRdb goes unchecked. This CDR3 comprises 13 residues. Germline lookup yields CDR1 MDHEN and CDR2 SYDVKM. The CDR3 sequence: CASSWGQNYGYTF.

Judged by frequency, this clonotype is medium-sized. The gene calls are TRBV28 and TRBJ2-7; checking the TCRdb D call of TRBD2 is not possible without DNA. Germline V CDR1 and CDR2: MDHEN, SYDVKM. This CDR3 spans 15 amino acids. This CDR3 reads CASSSGGVSRYEQYF.

V is TRBV28 and J is TRBJ1-5; checking the TCRdb D call of TRBD1 is not possible without DNA. The CDR3 covers 14 residues. Germline CDR1 MDHEN, CDR2 SYDVKM. The CDR3 here is CATTSGGADQPQHF.

V is TRBV2 and J is TRBJ1-2; TCRdb's assignment of TRBD1 cannot be checked, as there is no DNA. The CDR3 sequence is 14 residues long. Germline loops: CDR1 SNHLY, CDR2 FYNNEI. The chain's CDR3 is CASRADSSNYGYTF. The entire variable domain, with the rest obtained from reference TRBV2 and TRBJ1-2, is as follows: EPEVTQTPSHQVTQMGQEVILRCVPISNHLYFYWYRQILGQKVEFLVSFYNNEISEKSEIFDDQFSVERPDGSNFTLKIRSTKLEDSAMYFCASRADSSNYGYTFGSGTRLTVV.

CDR3 loop: CSARDFQRESYEQYF. The chain has TRBV20-1 and TRBJ2-7. The CDR3 totals 15 residues. CDR1 is DFQATT, CDR2 SNEGSKA, per germline (reference sequence).

The J gene is TRBJ2-1, the V gene TRBV12-3 or TRBV12-4; TCRdb selects TRBD2, and the lack of DNA leaves this call unchecked. The CDR3 loop spans 16 amino acids. The CDR3 is CASSLAQREGGDEQFF.

This sequence joins TRBV2 and TRBJ2-2; the TCRdb D gene call, TRBD1, has no DNA to confirm it. Germline CDR1 SNHLY, CDR2 FYNNEI. The CDR3 is made up of 16 amino acids. CDR3 sequence reads: CASSDASGGNTGELFF.

CDR3 in amino acids: CASSSGEGELFF. The V call is TRBV28, the J call TRBJ2-2; TCRdb selects TRBD1, and the lack of DNA leaves this call unchecked. Per the germline V gene, CDR1 is MDHEN and CDR2 is SYDVKM. This CDR3 is 12 amino acids long.

J is TRBJ1-2 and V is TRBV5-1; as DNA is missing, the TRBD1 call by TCRdb cannot be tested. This CDR3 is 14 amino acids long. Germline V lookup: CDR1 SGHRS, CDR2 YFSETQ. The CDR3 sequence: CASSLGQGSDGYTF.

The V and J genes are TRBV11-2 and TRBJ2-1; the TCRdb D gene call, TRBD2, has no DNA to confirm it. The CDR3 covers 14 residues. From germline, CDR1 is SGHAT and CDR2 FQNNGV. CDR3 region: CASTLSGLESEQFF. The variable domain in full, with the rest retrieved from reference TRBV11-2 and TRBJ2-1, is EAGVAQSPRYKIIEKRQSVAFWCNPISGHATLYWYQQILGQGPKLLIQFQNNGVVDDSQLPKDRFSAERLKGVDSTLKIQPAKLEDSAVYLCASTLSGLESEQFFGPGTRLTVL.

The J gene is TRBJ2-7, the V gene TRBV7-2; TCRdb outputs TRBD2, but without DNA this stays unchecked. The CDR3 is 16 residues long. Germline CDR1 reads SGHTA; CDR2 reads FQGNSA. The CDR3 reads CASSFRGISGTYEQYF.

The chain uses TRBV3-1 and TRBJ2-1; TCRdb designates TRBD2, a call that cannot be tested without DNA. This CDR3 has 14 residues. Germline loops: CDR1 LGHDT, CDR2 YNNKEL (reference sequence). The CDR3 here is CASSLIAGDGEQFF.

In terms of frequency, this clonotype is medium-sized (0.01 to 0.1%). V usage is TRBV7-9 and J usage is TRBJ2-7; TCRdb picks TRBD1, but there is no DNA to check that call. Germline CDR1 and CDR2: SEHNR and FQNEAQ (reference sequence). The CDR3 has 15 residues. This CDR3 reads CASSLGTGIAYEQYF.

Measured by frequency, this clonotype is medium-sized. The chain recombines TRBV10-3 with TRBJ1-2; TCRdb's D call, TRBD1, is unchecked because there is no DNA. Germline CDR1 and CDR2: ENHRY and SYGVKD. The length of the CDR3 is 15 residues. The CDR3 is CAISSPQEIAWGYTF.

The chain couples TRBV7-9 to TRBJ2-5; the D gene TCRdb calls, TRBD1, cannot be checked with no DNA. The CDR3 contains 15 residues. From germline, CDR1 is SEHNR and CDR2 FQNEAQ (reference sequence). The CDR3 reads CASSLYGGRLETQYF.

This clonotype counts as medium-sized by frequency. This chain links TRBV27 with TRBJ2-3; TCRdb's D call, TRBD1, is unchecked because there is no DNA. The CDR3 is 15 amino acids. CDR1 MNHEY and CDR2 SMNVEV come from the germline V gene (reference sequence). CDR3 in amino acids: CASSLMGTVLDTQYF.

This chain links TRBV10-2 with TRBJ2-1. Germline loops: CDR1 WSHSY, CDR2 SAAADI. The CDR3 runs to 14 residues. The CDR3: CASKGVGSYNEQFF.